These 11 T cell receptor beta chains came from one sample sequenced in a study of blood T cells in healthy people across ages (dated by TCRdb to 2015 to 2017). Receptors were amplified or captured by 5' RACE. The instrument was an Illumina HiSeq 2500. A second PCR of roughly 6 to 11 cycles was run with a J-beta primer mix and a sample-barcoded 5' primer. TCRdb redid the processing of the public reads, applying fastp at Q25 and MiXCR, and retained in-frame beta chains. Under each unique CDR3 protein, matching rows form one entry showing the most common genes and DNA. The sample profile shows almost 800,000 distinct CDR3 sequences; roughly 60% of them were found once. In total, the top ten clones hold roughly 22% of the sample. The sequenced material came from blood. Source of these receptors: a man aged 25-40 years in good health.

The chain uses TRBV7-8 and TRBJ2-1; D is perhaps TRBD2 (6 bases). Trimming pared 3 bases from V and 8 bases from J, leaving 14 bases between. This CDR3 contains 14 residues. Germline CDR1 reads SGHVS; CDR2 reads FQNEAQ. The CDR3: CASSLGAGGDEQFF. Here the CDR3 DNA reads TGTGCCAGCAGCTTGGGAGCCGGGGGAGATGAGCAGTTCTTC.

This chain's CDR3 is CSVAEGGQPYEQYF. The DNA for the CDR3 is TGCAGCGTGGCTGAGGGGGGACAGCCCTACGAGCAGTACTTC. The rearrangement links TRBV29-1 to TRBJ2-7, with TRBD1 as a possible D gene (7 bases). The CDR3 is 14 residues long. Trimming pared 6 bases from V and 2 bases from J, leaving 17 bases between. CDR1 SQVTM and CDR2 ANQGSEA come from the germline V gene.

The CDR3 region is CASRRGVGETQYF. The CDR3 nucleotides are TGTGCCAGCCGCAGGGGGGTTGGAGAGACCCAGTACTTC. The V call is TRBV7-2, the J call TRBJ2-5; tentatively, D is TRBD1 (7 bases). The CDR3 covers 13 residues. Germline loops: CDR1 SGHTA, CDR2 FQGNSA. Trimming took off 8 bases at V and 4 bases at J, with 14 bases between the two ends.

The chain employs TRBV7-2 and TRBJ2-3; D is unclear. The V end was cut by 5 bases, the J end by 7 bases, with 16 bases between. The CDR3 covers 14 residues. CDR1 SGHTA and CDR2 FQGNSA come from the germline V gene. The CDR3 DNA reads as TGTGCCAGCAGCCCAGTCCCGCCCATGAATACGCAGTATTTT. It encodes CASSPVPPMNTQYF.

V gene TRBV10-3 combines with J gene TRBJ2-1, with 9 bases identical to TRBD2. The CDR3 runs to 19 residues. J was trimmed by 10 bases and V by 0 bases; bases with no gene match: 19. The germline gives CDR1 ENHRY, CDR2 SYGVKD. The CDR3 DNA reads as TGTGCCATCAGTGAGTCGCGACTAGCGGAAGGCGCCCGGGTTAGCGAGCAGTTCTTC. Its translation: CAISESRLAEGARVSEQFF.

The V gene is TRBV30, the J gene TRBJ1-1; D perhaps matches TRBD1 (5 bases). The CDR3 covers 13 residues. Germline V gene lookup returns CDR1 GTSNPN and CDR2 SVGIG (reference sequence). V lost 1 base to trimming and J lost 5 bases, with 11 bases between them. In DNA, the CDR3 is TGTGCCTGGAGTGACGGGGGGAGAACTGAAGCTTTCTTT. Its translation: CAWSDGGRTEAFF. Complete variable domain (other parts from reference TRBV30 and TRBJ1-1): SQTIHQWPATLVQPVGSPLSLECTVEGTSNPNLYWYRQAAGRGLQLLFYSVGIGQISSEVPQNLSASRPQDRQFILSSKKLLLSDSGFYLCAWSDGGRTEAFFGQGTRLTVV.

For the CDR3, the DNA is TGTGCCAGCAGTTTTGAAAGCGGGAGGGCCTGGTATGAGCAGTTCTTC. Translation gives CASSFESGRAWYEQFF. The gene calls are TRBV28 and TRBJ2-1, with 10 bases matching TRBD2. The V gene end was trimmed by 3 bases and the J gene end by 8 bases; junction bases not matched to a gene: 10. The CDR3 runs 16 residues. The germline V gene has CDR1 MDHEN and CDR2 SYDVKM.

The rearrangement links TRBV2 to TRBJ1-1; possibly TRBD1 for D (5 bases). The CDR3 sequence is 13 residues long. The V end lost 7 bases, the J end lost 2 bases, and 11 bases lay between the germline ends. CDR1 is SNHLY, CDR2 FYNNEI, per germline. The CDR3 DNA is TGTGCCAGCACATATCAGGGTAACACTGAAGCTTTCTTT. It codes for CASTYQGNTEAFF.

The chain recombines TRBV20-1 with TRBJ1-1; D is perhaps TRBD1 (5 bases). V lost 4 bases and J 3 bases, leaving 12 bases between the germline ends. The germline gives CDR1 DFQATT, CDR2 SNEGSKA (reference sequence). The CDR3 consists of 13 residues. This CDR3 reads CSAKEGTHTEAFF. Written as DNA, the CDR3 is TGCAGTGCTAAGGAGGGGACCCACACTGAAGCTTTCTTT.

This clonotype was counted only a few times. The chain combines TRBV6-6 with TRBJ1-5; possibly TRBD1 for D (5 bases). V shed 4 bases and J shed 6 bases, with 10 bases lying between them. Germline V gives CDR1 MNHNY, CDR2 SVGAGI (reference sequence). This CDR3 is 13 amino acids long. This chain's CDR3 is CASSSGGGQPQHF. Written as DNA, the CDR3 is TGTGCCAGCAGTTCGGGGGGAGGTCAGCCCCAGCATTTT.

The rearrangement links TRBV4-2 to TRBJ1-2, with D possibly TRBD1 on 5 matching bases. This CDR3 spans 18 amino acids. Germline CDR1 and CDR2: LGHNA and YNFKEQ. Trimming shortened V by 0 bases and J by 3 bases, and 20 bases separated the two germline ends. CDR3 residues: CASSQDRSFPTGHYGYTF. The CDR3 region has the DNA TGTGCCAGCAGCCAAGACCGCTCCTTCCCTACAGGCCACTATGGCTACACCTTC.